The rows below give T cell receptor beta chains drawn from one sample of a study of Ad26.COV2.S vaccination and SARS-CoV-2 variants. Sequencing used immunoSEQ multiplex PCR; TCRdb keeps in-frame clones, though not all of them. The sample has some 250,000 clones, around 89% seen once; the top ten hold around a tenth. The sample in question was peripheral blood, obtained in a trial of Ad26.COV2.S vaccine versus placebo. These receptors were obtained from a person aged 18 to 65 who received the Ad26.COV2.S COVID-19 vaccine or a placebo. Both conserved end residues are part of each CDR3. D genes are given only for firm matches. Size is stated for part of the rows, as once, few or many counts, or as a class when the clone is expanded.

V	J	size	D	DNA	CDR3
TRBV9	TRBJ1-5	NA	NA	TGTGCCAGCAGCGCGGAGGGATATAGCAATCAGCCCCAGCATTTT	CASSAEGYSNQPQHF
TRBV28	TRBJ1-2	NA	NA	TGTGCCAGCAGTCCCGACTATGGCTACACCTTC	CASSPDYGYTF
TRBV19	TRBJ2-7	NA	TRBD1	TGTGCCAGTAGTATTGGACAGGCTCGTTACGAGCAGTACTTC	CASSIGQARYEQYF
TRBV7-2	TRBJ2-3	NA	NA	TGTGCCAGCAGCTTTGAATCGGTTAGGAGCACAGATACGCAGTATTTT	CASSFESVRSTDTQYF
TRBV6-2/TRBV6-3	TRBJ2-7	NA	NA	TGTGCCAGCAGTTATTACGGCTCCTACGAGCAGTACTTC	CASSYYGSYEQYF
TRBV6-1	TRBJ2-6	NA	NA	TGTGCCAGCAGTGACTACGGACCCTCTGGGGCCAACGTCCTGACTTTC	CASSDYGPSGANVLTF
TRBV18	TRBJ2-7	NA	NA	TGTGCCAGCTCACAGAGGACAAACTCCTACGAGCAGTACTTC	CASSQRTNSYEQYF
TRBV25-1	TRBJ2-7	few	NA	TGTGCCAGCAGTGTACGAAGCTACGAGCAGTACTTC	CASSVRSYEQYF
TRBV27	TRBJ1-3	NA	NA	TGTGCCAGCAGCTCCCTCAGTTGGGGGGCGACGGGAAACACCATATATTTT	CASSSLSWGATGNTIYF
TRBV5-6	TRBJ2-3	NA	TRBD1	TGTGCCAGCAGCTTGAGGACAGGGGACACAGATACGCAGTATTTT	CASSLRTGDTDTQYF
TRBV9	TRBJ1-2	NA	NA	TGTGCCAGCAGCGTAGGGGACGGACCCTTTGGGAGCGATGGCTACACCTTC	CASSVGDGPFGSDGYTF
TRBV6-5	TRBJ1-3	NA	NA	TGTGCCAGCAGTTACGCGGGCACTTCTGGAAACACCATATATTTT	CASSYAGTSGNTIYF
TRBV2	TRBJ1-3	NA	TRBD1	TGTGCCAGCAGTATGGGACAGGGGGTCGGTGGAAACACCATATATTTT	CASSMGQGVGGNTIYF
TRBV2	TRBJ1-6	few	NA	TGTGCCAGCAGTGGGGAGGCGACCTATAATTCACCCCTCCACTTT	CASSGEATYNSPLHF
TRBV4-3	TRBJ1-6	NA	TRBD1	TGCGCCAGCAGCCTCAGGGGGGATAGCTCCTATAATTCACCCCTCCACTTT	CASSLRGDSSYNSPLHF
TRBV5-5	TRBJ1-2	NA	NA	TGTGCCAGCAGCTCCCTTCGCTATGGCTACACCTTC	CASSSLRYGYTF
TRBV7-2	TRBJ2-7	once	NA	TGTGCCAGTTCCCTACAGCCAGGGTCCTACGAGCAGTACTTC	CASSLQPGSYEQYF
TRBV7-8	TRBJ2-7	NA	TRBD1	TGTGCCAGCAGCTTACGGACAGGGCTATACGAGCAGTACTTC	CASSLRTGLYEQYF
TRBV7-3	TRBJ1-2	NA	NA	TGTGCCAGCAGTGAACAGCCCAACTATGGCTACACCTTC	CASSEQPNYGYTF
TRBV5-1	TRBJ2-5	NA	TRBD1	TGCGCCAGCAGCCCCGGACAGGGTATAGGGCAAGAGACCCAGTACTTC	CASSPGQGIGQETQYF
TRBV7-6	TRBJ2-1	NA	TRBD2	TGTGCCAGCAGCTTAGCCTTGAGGACTAGCGGTAACAATGAGCAGTTCTTC	CASSLALRTSGNNEQFF
TRBV11-3	TRBJ2-2	NA	NA	TGTGCCAGCAGCTTAGCAGGTTTTGGCGGGGAGCTGTTTTTT	CASSLAGFGGELFF
TRBV27	TRBJ2-3	NA	NA	TGTGCCAGCAGTTTATTTAGTGATAAAACAGATACGCAGTATTTT	CASSLFSDKTDTQYF
TRBV5-4	TRBJ1-2	NA	NA	TGTGCCAGCAGCTTGGGTCTGGGTAGAATTGGCTACACCTTC	CASSLGLGRIGYTF
TRBV30	TRBJ1-1	few	NA	TGTGCCTGGAACCCCGGCGTAGGGGGCACTGAAGCTTTCTTT	CAWNPGVGGTEAFF
TRBV30	TRBJ2-7	NA	NA	TGTGCCTGGAGTAGCTCCTACGAGCAGTACTTC	CAWSSSYEQYF
TRBV28	TRBJ1-5	NA	TRBD1	TGTGCCAGCAGTTTACCTGTGGGACAGGGGGCACGACAGCCCCAGCATTTT	CASSLPVGQGARQPQHF
TRBV12-3/TRBV12-4	TRBJ1-5	NA	NA	TGTGCCAGCAGTTTAGGGGGAGATCAGCCCCAGCATTTT	CASSLGGDQPQHF
TRBV11-3	TRBJ2-7	NA	NA	TGTGCCAGCAGCTTAGATACAGGGACCTACGAGCAGTACTTC	CASSLDTGTYEQYF
TRBV29-1	TRBJ2-5	NA	NA	TGCAGCGTTAGGCACGGGCAAGAGACCCAGTACTTC	CSVRHGQETQYF
TRBV27	TRBJ2-7	once	NA	TGTGCCAGCGCTCCGGGACACCCCTACGAGCAGTACTTC	CASAPGHPYEQYF
TRBV7-2	TRBJ2-7	NA	NA	TGTGCCAGCAGCTTAGAGCGGGCCCCCTACGAGCAGTACTTC	CASSLERAPYEQYF
TRBV7-9	TRBJ2-7	NA	TRBD1	TGTGCCAGCAGCGTACAGGGGGACGAGCAGTACTTC	CASSVQGDEQYF
TRBV4-2	TRBJ2-3	NA	TRBD2	TGTGCCAGCAGCCAAGAAGCCCTAGCGGCTTACACAGATACGCAGTATTTT	CASSQEALAAYTDTQYF
TRBV6-6	TRBJ2-1	NA	TRBD1	TGTGCCAGCAGCCCGACAGGGGGCTATAATGAGCAGTTCTTC	CASSPTGGYNEQFF
TRBV28	TRBJ1-4	NA	TRBD1	TGTGCCAGCAGTCGCGACAGGGCCCTTAATGAAAAACTGTTTTTT	CASSRDRALNEKLFF
TRBV10-3	TRBJ1-2	NA	NA	TGTGCCATCAGTGAAAATCCTGACTATGGCTACACCTTC	CAISENPDYGYTF
TRBV7-2	TRBJ2-3	NA	TRBD2	TGTGCCAGCAGCTTAGGACTAGCGGGGGGGCACGATACGCAGTATTTT	CASSLGLAGGHDTQYF
TRBV20-1	TRBJ2-1	NA	NA	TGCAGTGCTAGTCCCGGGGGGCGGGGCAACAATGAGCAGTTCTTC	CSASPGGRGNNEQFF
TRBV5-1	TRBJ2-5	NA	TRBD1	TGCGCCAGCAGCTTGGGATCAGGGGGCAAGGAGACCCAGTACTTC	CASSLGSGGKETQYF
TRBV7-9	TRBJ2-7	NA	TRBD1	TGTGCCAGCAGCTGGACAGGTACGGGCTACGAGCAGTACTTC	CASSWTGTGYEQYF
TRBV5-6	TRBJ2-7	NA	NA	TGTGCCAGCAGCTTGAATAACTTCTACTACGAGCAGTACTTC	CASSLNNFYYEQYF
TRBV2	TRBJ2-3	NA	NA	TGTGCCAGCAGTTGGACCGCCACAGATACGCAGTATTTT	CASSWTATDTQYF
TRBV7-9	TRBJ2-1	NA	TRBD2	TGTGCCAGCAGCTACAGGACTAGCGGTGAGCAGTTCTTC	CASSYRTSGEQFF
TRBV12-3/TRBV12-4	TRBJ1-5	NA	NA	TGTGCCAGCAGTTTTAACACCAATCAGCCCCAGCATTTT	CASSFNTNQPQHF
TRBV6-5	TRBJ1-3	NA	TRBD1	TGTGCCAGCAGCCGGGACAGGGCTTGGAACACCATATATTTT	CASSRDRAWNTIYF
TRBV7-6	TRBJ1-6	NA	TRBD1	TGTGCCAGCAGCCCAACCCCCGGGACAGCTCTTAATTCACCCCTCCACTTT	CASSPTPGTALNSPLHF
TRBV24-1	TRBJ1-2	NA	TRBD1	TGTGCCACCAGTGATCCGGACAGGGTGGATGAGGGTGGCTACACCTTC	CATSDPDRVDEGGYTF
TRBV30	TRBJ1-5	NA	TRBD1	TGTGCCTGGAGTGTACGAGGACAGGGCCTTCAGCCCCAGCATTTT	CAWSVRGQGLQPQHF
TRBV10-2	TRBJ2-4	NA	NA	TGCGCCAGCACCGGGGGTAGTGGGTTAGCCAAAAACATTCAGTACTTC	CASTGGSGLAKNIQYF